This T cell receptor beta chain was recovered during a study of cytomegalovirus exposure and HLA in healthy donors. Study-wide context: Inside one of the first data releases sat about 85 million unique TCRs taken from HLA-typed donors.

General observations from the study: A previous analysis found most TCR beta V segments productive roughly 87% or roughly 30% of the time.

A word on this clone: What it recognizes is unknown. One end of the junction does not line up with germline, which may come from a read error.

Amplification used 60 Vbeta primers and 13 Jbeta primers. Repertoires were generated with immunoSEQ multiplex PCR, while TCRdb's copy carries only in-frame clones and drops some. The sample records about 57,000 clones, roughly 80% being singletons. The length of the CDR3 is 14 residues. Germline V gene data show CDR1 as SSHAT and CDR2 as FNYEAQ (reference sequence). The rearrangement joins TRBV7-7 to TRBJ2-7; 9 nucleotides align to TRBD2. The sequencing sample was made of PBMCs. The receptor's source is a man aged 25-40 years in good health and CMV-seronegative. CDR3 residues: CASSPVAGASEQYF. CDR3 nucleotides: TGTGCTAGCAGCCCGGTAGCGGGAGCCTCCGAGCAGTACTTC.